The clone carrying this T cell receptor (beta chain) appeared many times. The target antigen is unknown. The sample is drawn from a study of T cells in Graves' hyperthyroidism and ophthalmopathy. Study-level results: Within blood appeared most thyroid clonotypes that had expanded above 0.001.

Clinical symptoms, serum thyroxine, TRAb, thyroid ultrasound and orbital computed tomography established diagnosis. There were TCR beta CDR3 regions amplified from RNA transcripts. A set of HTBI primers served as the primers for a first-round RT-PCR of the TCR CDR3. Each CDR3 protein is one row after TCRdb ran MiXCR on the multiplex PCR reads. There are 95,000 to 110,000 distinct CDR3 sequences in the sample; about half occur only once, and about a quarter lies in the top ten. This TCR was sampled from a man aged 40-49 years with Graves' hyperthyroidism. Sequenced: blood.

The CDR3 region is CASTLAGGKTDTQYF. The CDR3 nucleotides are TGTGCCAGCACCCTAGCGGGAGGAAAGACAGATACGCAGTATTTT. The rearrangement joins TRBV14 to TRBJ2-3; 11 bases agree with TRBD2. The CDR3 consists of 15 residues. The ends lost 7 bases at V and 3 bases at J; junction bases unmatched: 6. Looked up from germline, CDR1 is SGHDN and CDR2 is FVKESK.